A single sample gave rise to the 14 T cell receptor beta chains below, sequenced in a study of a mutant IDH1 vaccine in newly diagnosed glioma (dated by TCRdb to the early 2020s). The library was prepared using the immunoSEQ multiplex PCR assay. TCRdb carries this immuneACCESS record with in-frame sequences only. Its versions omit some clonotypes, under half of them owing to an unresolved V gene in the studies checked, with the rest unexplained. The sample table records roughly 28,000 clones; roughly 90% of these occur just once. The leading ten clones occupy around 20% of the sample. No antigen has been identified for these receptors. The time point label of this sample denotes: week 5, during vaccination. A 20-mer mutant IDH1 peptide at 300 micrograms in Montanide made up each vaccine dose, which was injected subcutaneously together with topical imiquimod. The sequencing used PBMCs, collected from a glioma patient whose treatment included an IDH1 peptide vaccine. These receptors originate from a man younger than 35 with glioma.

CDR3 amino acids: CAWSRLGNTEAFF. The CDR3 DNA is TGTGCCTGGAGTAGGCTTGGGAACACTGAAGCTTTCTTT. The rearrangement links TRBV30 to TRBJ1-1; D not resolved. V was pared by 2 bases and J by 1 base, with 8 bases between. The germline V gene encodes CDR1 GTSNPN and CDR2 SVGIG (reference sequence). The CDR3 contains 13 residues.

The rearrangement uses TRBV30 and TRBJ2-7; D is perhaps TRBD1 (5 bases). The CDR3 length is 11 residues. Germline V gene data show CDR1 as GTSNPN and CDR2 as SVGIG (reference sequence). Trimming took 8 bases from V and 3 from J, leaving 11 bases between them. CDR3 DNA: TGTGCCCTATGGGGCGGCTACGAGCAGTACTTC. Translation gives CALWGGYEQYF.

The chain has TRBV5-4 and TRBJ2-3; D call uncertain. The CDR3 runs to 13 residues. Trimming took 4 bases from V and 0 from J, leaving 6 bases between them. In germline, CDR1 is SGHNT, CDR2 YYREEE (reference sequence). The CDR3 here is CASSPESTDTQYF. The DNA of the CDR3 is TGTGCCAGCAGCCCGGAAAGCACAGATACGCAGTATTTT.

The chain carries TRBV6-4 and TRBJ2-3; TRBD2 agrees at 9 bases. CDR1 MRHNA and CDR2 SNTAGT come from the germline V gene. There are 16 residues in the CDR3. V shed 0 bases, J shed 1 base, and the junction held 2 bases outside the gene matches. The CDR3 is CASSDSASGGTDTQYF. The DNA for the CDR3 is TGTGCCAGCAGTGACTCGGCTAGCGGGGGCACAGATACGCAGTATTTT.

The V call is TRBV19, the J call TRBJ1-1, with 7 bases lining up with TRBD1. Germline V lookup: CDR1 LNHDA, CDR2 SQIVND (reference sequence). The CDR3 is 13 amino acids. V trimming: 6 bases; J trimming: 4 bases; junction bases outside the gene matches: 5. The CDR3 here is CASSLRGSTEAFF. The CDR3 DNA sequence: TGTGCCAGTAGCCTCAGGGGGAGCACTGAAGCTTTCTTT.

V usage is TRBV6-5 and J usage is TRBJ1-2; 8 bases agree with TRBD1. The CDR3 is 13 residues long. CDR1 and CDR2 (germline): MNHEY, SVGAGI. Losses at the gene ends were 3 bases for V and 6 bases for J; bases not matched to a gene: 3. CDR3: CASSYQGANGYTF. The CDR3 DNA follows: TGTGCCAGCAGTTATCAGGGGGCGAATGGCTACACCTTC.

The chain employs TRBV29-1 and TRBJ1-1, with D tentatively TRBD1 (6 bases). V lost 4 bases and J lost 11, with 17 bases in between. The germline V gene encodes CDR1 SQVTM and CDR2 ANQGSEA. The CDR3 sequence is 12 residues long. CDR3 sequence (DNA): TGCAGCGTTGGGGAGGGGGACGCGGCGGCTTTCTTT. Its protein is CSVGEGDAAAFF.

The gene calls are TRBV7-9 and TRBJ2-3; D is perhaps TRBD2 (6 bases). V was pared by 1 base and J by 4 bases, with 6 bases between. CDR3 size: 13 residues. The germline V gene has CDR1 SEHNR and CDR2 FQNEAQ (reference sequence). CDR3 amino acids: CASSLGGADTQYF. In DNA, the CDR3 is TGTGCCAGCAGCTTAGGCGGGGCAGATACGCAGTATTTT.

The rearrangement links TRBV29-1 to TRBJ2-1; 7 bases agree with TRBD2. The CDR3 runs 15 residues. Per the germline V gene, CDR1 is SQVTM and CDR2 is ANQGSEA. J was trimmed by 3 bases and V by 7 bases; bases with no gene match: 12. This CDR3 is CSGVKGRGDYNEQFF. DNA of the CDR3: TGCAGCGGGGTAAAGGGGAGGGGAGACTACAATGAGCAGTTCTTC.

In its sample, this clone was seen once. The chain combines TRBV19 with TRBJ2-3, with 9 bases fitting TRBD2. Germline-derived CDR1 and CDR2 are LNHDA and SQIVND (reference sequence). This CDR3 has 15 amino acids. Trimming took 6 bases from V and 1 from J; bases not matched to a gene: 5. The CDR3 sequence: CASSQLAGRTDTQYF. As DNA, the CDR3 is TGTGCCAGTAGCCAGCTAGCGGGACGCACAGATACGCAGTATTTT.

The J gene is TRBJ1-1, the V gene TRBV30; D uncertain. The CDR3 totals 11 residues. Germline CDR1 GTSNPN, CDR2 SVGIG (reference sequence). V was cut by 5 bases and J by 6 bases, with 10 bases left in between. Written as DNA, the CDR3 is TGTGCCTGGGTGGAGGGCGCTGAAGCTTTCTTT. Its translation: CAWVEGAEAFF.

The gene calls are TRBV30 and TRBJ1-1; D uncertain. Per the germline V gene, CDR1 is GTSNPN and CDR2 is SVGIG (reference sequence). The V gene lost 3 bases and the J gene lost 6 bases, with 17 bases spanning the gap. CDR3 size: 14 residues. CDR3 bases: TGTGCCTGGAGCCTTCGGACTGGGATGGCTGAAGCTTTCTTT. The encoded protein is CAWSLRTGMAEAFF.

This clone was seen only once. The chain recombines TRBV15 with TRBJ2-7, with TRBD1 matching 9 bases. V shed 2 bases, J shed 5 bases, and the junction held 7 bases outside the gene matches. This CDR3 is built from 15 residues. The V gene's germline CDR1 is LNHNV and CDR2 YYDKDF (reference sequence). The CDR3 DNA sequence: TGTGCCACCAGCAGAATCCGGGACAGGGTGGACGAGCAGTACTTC. Protein sequence: CATSRIRDRVDEQYF.

The V and J genes are TRBV4-3 and TRBJ2-7; 7 bases map to TRBD2. Looked up from germline, CDR1 is LGHNA and CDR2 is YSLEER. Trimming cost V 6 bases and J 5 bases; bases outside gene matches: 13. The CDR3 consists of 15 residues. CDR3 loop: CASRKGYGGVDEQYF. As DNA, the CDR3 is TGCGCCAGCAGGAAGGGCTATGGGGGGGTCGACGAGCAGTACTTC.